This is a list of T cell receptor beta chains from one sample in a study of blood T cell repertoires in COVID-19. Generated by immunoSEQ multiplex PCR, the TCRdb table keeps only in-frame clones and is missing some. The table lists roughly 230,000 clones, 80% to 90% of them singletons. Source material: PBMCs or T cells enriched from blood (not recorded which). The receptor source for this set is a woman in her fifties or sixties who had been exposed to COVID-19. Both conserved end residues are part of each CDR3. A D gene is named only where the DNA matches it firmly. Only part of the rows carry a size: once, few, many, or a class if the clone is expanded.

d_call: .
j_call: TRBJ1-1
clone_size: .
v_call: TRBV5-1
cdr3_nt: TGCGCCAGCAGCCCCCTTAGGGGCGCCAAGACCACTGAAGCTTTCTTT
cdr3_aa: CASSPLRGAKTTEAFF

d_call: TRBD1
j_call: TRBJ2-7
clone_size: .
v_call: TRBV7-2
cdr3_nt: TGTGCCAGCAGCTTAGCGCTAGGGACAGACTTTTACGAGCAGTACTTC
cdr3_aa: CASSLALGTDFYEQYF

d_call: TRBD1
j_call: TRBJ1-6
clone_size: .
v_call: TRBV2
cdr3_nt: TGTGCCAGCAACCCGGGACAGGGGGTCCCCTATAATTCACCCCTCCACTTT
cdr3_aa: CASNPGQGVPYNSPLHF

d_call: TRBD1
j_call: TRBJ1-2
clone_size: .
v_call: TRBV7-9
cdr3_nt: TGTGCCAGCAGCTTAGAAGGACAGGGCTATGGCTACACCTTC
cdr3_aa: CASSLEGQGYGYTF

d_call: .
j_call: TRBJ2-2
clone_size: .
v_call: TRBV7-2
cdr3_nt: TGTGCCAGCAGCCTCCAGGGTAGGGGGGAGCTGTTTTTT
cdr3_aa: CASSLQGRGELFF

d_call: TRBD1
j_call: TRBJ1-5
clone_size: .
v_call: TRBV19
cdr3_nt: TGTGCCAGTAGTCCCAGGGACAGGGGAGTTCAGCCCCAGCATTTT
cdr3_aa: CASSPRDRGVQPQHF

d_call: .
j_call: TRBJ1-3
clone_size: .
v_call: TRBV30
cdr3_nt: TGTGCCTGGAGTGTACCGCGACTATACACCATATATTTT
cdr3_aa: CAWSVPRLYTIYF

d_call: TRBD1
j_call: TRBJ2-2
clone_size: .
v_call: TRBV9
cdr3_nt: TGTGCCAGCAGCGTAACCGATAACAGGGGGCATTTTGCGGCCGGGGAGCTGTTTTTT
cdr3_aa: CASSVTDNRGHFAAGELFF

d_call: .
j_call: TRBJ1-5
clone_size: .
v_call: TRBV7-2
cdr3_nt: TGTGCCAGCAGCCCTGACCGGGGGGGGGCTCAGCCCCAGCATTTT
cdr3_aa: CASSPDRGGAQPQHF

d_call: TRBD2
j_call: TRBJ2-1
clone_size: once
v_call: TRBV30
cdr3_nt: TGTGCCTGGAGTGTCGGGAGGACTAGCGGGGCCTACAATGAGCAGTTCTTC
cdr3_aa: CAWSVGRTSGAYNEQFF

d_call: TRBD2
j_call: TRBJ2-5
clone_size: .
v_call: TRBV6-2/TRBV6-3
cdr3_nt: TGTGCCAGCAGTTCCCCTCGGCGGGGGGGCAGAGAGACCCAGTACTTC
cdr3_aa: CASSSPRRGGRETQYF

d_call: .
j_call: TRBJ2-2
clone_size: .
v_call: TRBV6-5
cdr3_nt: TGTGCCAGCAGTTTGGACAGAACTTTCGGGGAGCTGTTTTTT
cdr3_aa: CASSLDRTFGELFF

d_call: TRBD2
j_call: TRBJ2-7
clone_size: .
v_call: TRBV4-2
cdr3_nt: TGTGCCAGCAGCCAGGAGACTAGCGGCTACGAGCAGTACTTC
cdr3_aa: CASSQETSGYEQYF

d_call: TRBD1
j_call: TRBJ1-3
clone_size: .
v_call: TRBV19
cdr3_nt: TGTGCCAGTAGTAAGGGACAGTCGGGTTCGAACACCATATATTTT
cdr3_aa: CASSKGQSGSNTIYF

d_call: TRBD1
j_call: TRBJ1-2
clone_size: .
v_call: TRBV4-3
cdr3_nt: TGCGCCAGCAGCCAGGGCCCGACAGGGCAGAGTGGCTACACCTTC
cdr3_aa: CASSQGPTGQSGYTF

d_call: TRBD1
j_call: TRBJ2-2
clone_size: .
v_call: TRBV7-2
cdr3_nt: TGTGCCAGCAGCTTAGTTGGGACAGCGAACACCGGGGAGCTGTTTTTT
cdr3_aa: CASSLVGTANTGELFF

d_call: TRBD1
j_call: TRBJ1-2
clone_size: .
v_call: TRBV28
cdr3_nt: TGTGCCAGCAGGGGCCTCGGGACAGCTAACTATGGCTACACCTTC
cdr3_aa: CASRGLGTANYGYTF

d_call: .
j_call: TRBJ2-6
clone_size: .
v_call: TRBV18
cdr3_nt: TGTGCCAGCTCACCACTACAGGGAGACGTCCTGACTTTC
cdr3_aa: CASSPLQGDVLTF

d_call: .
j_call: TRBJ2-2
clone_size: .
v_call: TRBV19
cdr3_nt: TGTGCCAGTAGTATGGGGTGGGGCTACACCGGGGAGCTGTTTTTT
cdr3_aa: CASSMGWGYTGELFF

d_call: .
j_call: TRBJ1-1
clone_size: .
v_call: TRBV18
cdr3_nt: TGTGCCAGCTCACCCCGAGACAGTGAAGCTTTCTTT
cdr3_aa: CASSPRDSEAFF

d_call: TRBD1
j_call: TRBJ2-7
clone_size: .
v_call: TRBV19
cdr3_nt: TGTGCCAGTAGTATCCCGGGACAGGGAACCTACGAGCAGTACTTC
cdr3_aa: CASSIPGQGTYEQYF

d_call: .
j_call: TRBJ1-4
clone_size: .
v_call: TRBV19
cdr3_nt: TGTGCCAGTAAGGGGGTGCCGCCTAATGAAAAACTGTTTTTT
cdr3_aa: CASKGVPPNEKLFF

d_call: .
j_call: TRBJ2-7
clone_size: .
v_call: TRBV14
cdr3_nt: TGTGCCAGCAGCCGCGGACACGGAACCTACGAGCAGTACTTC
cdr3_aa: CASSRGHGTYEQYF

d_call: .
j_call: TRBJ1-3
clone_size: few
v_call: TRBV2
cdr3_nt: TGTGCCAGCAGTGAGTCGGAGATCCGTGGAAACACCATATATTTT
cdr3_aa: CASSESEIRGNTIYF

d_call: TRBD1
j_call: TRBJ1-5
clone_size: .
v_call: TRBV5-1
cdr3_nt: TGCGCCCTACCCCGGGACAGAAAATCCGTTAGCAATCAGCCCCAGCATTTT
cdr3_aa: CALPRDRKSVSNQPQHF

d_call: TRBD1
j_call: TRBJ2-5
clone_size: .
v_call: TRBV7-2
cdr3_nt: TGTGCCAGCAGCTTATTTCCAGGGGGCGCGGGAGAGACCCAGTACTTC
cdr3_aa: CASSLFPGGAGETQYF

d_call: .
j_call: TRBJ1-1
clone_size: .
v_call: TRBV5-1
cdr3_nt: TGCGCCAGCAGCTACAGGGATGAAGCTTTCTTT
cdr3_aa: CASSYRDEAFF

d_call: .
j_call: TRBJ1-5
clone_size: few
v_call: TRBV27
cdr3_nt: TGTGCCAGCAGTTACGGGGACAATCAGCCCCAGCATTTT
cdr3_aa: CASSYGDNQPQHF

d_call: .
j_call: TRBJ1-1
clone_size: few
v_call: TRBV27
cdr3_nt: TGTGCCAGCAGTTTACAGGGGTGGGACAACACTGAAGCTTTCTTT
cdr3_aa: CASSLQGWDNTEAFF